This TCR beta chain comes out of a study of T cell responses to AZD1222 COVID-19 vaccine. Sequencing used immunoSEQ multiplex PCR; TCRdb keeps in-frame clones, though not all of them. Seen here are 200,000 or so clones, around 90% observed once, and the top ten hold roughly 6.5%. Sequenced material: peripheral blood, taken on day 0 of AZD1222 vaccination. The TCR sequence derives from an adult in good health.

CDR3 loop: CASSLGGGTDTQYF. CDR3 nucleotide sequence: TGTGCCAGCAGTTTAGGTGGGGGAACAGATACGCAGTATTTT. The V call is TRBV27, the J call TRBJ2-3, with D possibly called TRBD1 or TRBD2 (5 bases each). The CDR3 loop spans 14 amino acids. The V end lost 2 bases, the J end lost 3 bases, and 9 bases lay between the germline ends. Germline lookup yields CDR1 MNHEY and CDR2 SMNVEV (reference sequence).